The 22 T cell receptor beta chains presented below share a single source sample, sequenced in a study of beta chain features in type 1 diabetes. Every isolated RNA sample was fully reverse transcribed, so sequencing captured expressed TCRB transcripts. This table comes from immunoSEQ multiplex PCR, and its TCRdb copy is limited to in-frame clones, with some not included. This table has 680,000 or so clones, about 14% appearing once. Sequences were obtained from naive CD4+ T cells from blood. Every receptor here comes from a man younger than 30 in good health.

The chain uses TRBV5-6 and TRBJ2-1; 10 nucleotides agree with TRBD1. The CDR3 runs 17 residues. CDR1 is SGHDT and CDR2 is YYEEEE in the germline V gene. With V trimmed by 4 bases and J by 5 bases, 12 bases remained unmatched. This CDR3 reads CASSRDRGPKLNNEQFF. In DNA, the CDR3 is TGTGCCAGCAGCAGGGACAGGGGCCCTAAACTAAACAATGAGCAGTTCTTC.

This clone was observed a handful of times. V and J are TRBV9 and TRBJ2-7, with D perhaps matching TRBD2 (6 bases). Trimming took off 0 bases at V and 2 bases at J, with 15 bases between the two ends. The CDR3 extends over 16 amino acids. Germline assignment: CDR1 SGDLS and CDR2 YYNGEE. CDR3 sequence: CASSVGPATSTYEQYF. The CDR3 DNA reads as TGTGCCAGCAGCGTAGGACCCGCGACTAGTACCTACGAGCAGTACTTC.

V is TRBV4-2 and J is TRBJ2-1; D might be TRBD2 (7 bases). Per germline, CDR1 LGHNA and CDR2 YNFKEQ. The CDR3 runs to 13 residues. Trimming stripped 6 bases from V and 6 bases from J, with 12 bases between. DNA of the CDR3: TGTGCCAGCAGGGCGGGGGCCACCAATGAGCAGTTCTTC. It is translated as CASRAGATNEQFF.

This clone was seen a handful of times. The CDR3 spells CASSWARDTDTQYF. In nucleotides, the CDR3 is TGTGCCAGCAGTTGGGCCCGGGACACAGATACGCAGTATTTT. This sequence joins TRBV6-5 and TRBJ2-3, with D possibly being TRBD2 (5 bases). The V end was cut by 4 bases, the J end by 2 bases, with 10 bases between. The germline V gene has CDR1 MNHEY and CDR2 SVGAGI. The CDR3 totals 14 residues.

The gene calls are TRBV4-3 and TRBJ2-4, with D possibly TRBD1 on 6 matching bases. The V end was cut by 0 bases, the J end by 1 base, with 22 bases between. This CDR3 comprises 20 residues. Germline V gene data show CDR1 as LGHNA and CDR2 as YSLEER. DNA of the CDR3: TGCGCCAGCAGCCAAGATCTAGGGACATCCCGAGGGGTGGCCAAAAACATTCAGTACTTC. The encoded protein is CASSQDLGTSRGVAKNIQYF.

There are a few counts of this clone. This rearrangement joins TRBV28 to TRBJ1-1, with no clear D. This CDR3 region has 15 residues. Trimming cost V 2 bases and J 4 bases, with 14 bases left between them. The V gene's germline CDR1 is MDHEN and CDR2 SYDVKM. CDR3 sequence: CASSLERVGFTEAFF. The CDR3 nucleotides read TGTGCCAGCAGTTTAGAAAGGGTGGGGTTCACTGAAGCTTTCTTT.

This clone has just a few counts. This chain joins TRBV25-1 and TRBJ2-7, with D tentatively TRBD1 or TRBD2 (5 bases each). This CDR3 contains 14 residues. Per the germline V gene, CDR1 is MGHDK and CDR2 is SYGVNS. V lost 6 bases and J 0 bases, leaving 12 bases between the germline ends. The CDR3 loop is CASSPGGSSYEQYF. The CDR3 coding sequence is TGTGCCAGCAGCCCTGGGGGTAGCTCCTACGAGCAGTACTTC.

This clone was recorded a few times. The CDR3 DNA follows: TGTGCCTGGAGGCCCCGATTAGCCAAAAACATTCAGTACTTC. Its translation is CAWRPRLAKNIQYF. The chain recombines TRBV30 with TRBJ2-4; D is unclear. Germline V gene lookup returns CDR1 GTSNPN and CDR2 SVGIG (reference sequence). The V gene lost 3 bases and the J gene lost 0 bases, with 9 bases spanning the gap. The CDR3 consists of 14 residues.

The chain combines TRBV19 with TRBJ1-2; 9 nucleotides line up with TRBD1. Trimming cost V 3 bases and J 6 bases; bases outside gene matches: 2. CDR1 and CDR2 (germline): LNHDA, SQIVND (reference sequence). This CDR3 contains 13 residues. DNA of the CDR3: TGTGCCAGTAGTATGAGGGACAGGGATGGCTACACCTTC. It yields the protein CASSMRDRDGYTF.

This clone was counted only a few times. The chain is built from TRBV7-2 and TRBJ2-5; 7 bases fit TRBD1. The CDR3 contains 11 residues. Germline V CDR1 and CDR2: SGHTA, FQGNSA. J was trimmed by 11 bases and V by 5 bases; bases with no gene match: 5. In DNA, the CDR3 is TGTGCCAGCAGCCTCCGACAGGGACAGTACTTC. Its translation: CASSLRQGQYF.

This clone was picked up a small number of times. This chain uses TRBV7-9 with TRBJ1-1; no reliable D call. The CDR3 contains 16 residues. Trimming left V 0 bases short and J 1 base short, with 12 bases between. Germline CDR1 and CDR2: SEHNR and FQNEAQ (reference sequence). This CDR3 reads CASSLARIEGNTEAFF. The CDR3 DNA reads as TGTGCCAGCAGCTTAGCGCGAATAGAAGGGAACACTGAAGCTTTCTTT.

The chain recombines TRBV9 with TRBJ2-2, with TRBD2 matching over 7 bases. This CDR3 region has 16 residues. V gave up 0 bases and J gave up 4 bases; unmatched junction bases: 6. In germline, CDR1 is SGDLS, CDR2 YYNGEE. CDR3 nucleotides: TGTGCCAGCAGCGTAGTGGGCGGGAGATCCACCGGGGAGCTGTTTTTT. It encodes CASSVVGGRSTGELFF.

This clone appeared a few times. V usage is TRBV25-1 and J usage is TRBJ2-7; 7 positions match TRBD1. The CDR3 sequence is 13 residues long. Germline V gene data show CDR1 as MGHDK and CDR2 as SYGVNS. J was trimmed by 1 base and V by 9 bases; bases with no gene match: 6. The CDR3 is CARRADRSYEQYF. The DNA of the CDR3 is TGTGCCAGAAGGGCGGACAGGTCCTACGAGCAGTACTTC.

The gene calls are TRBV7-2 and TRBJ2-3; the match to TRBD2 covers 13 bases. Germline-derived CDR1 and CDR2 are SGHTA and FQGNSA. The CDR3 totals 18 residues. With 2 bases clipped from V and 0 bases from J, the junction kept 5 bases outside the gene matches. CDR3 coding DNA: TGTGCCAGCAGCTTACTAAGGACTAGCGGGAGTAGCACAGATACGCAGTATTTT. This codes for CASSLLRTSGSSTDTQYF.

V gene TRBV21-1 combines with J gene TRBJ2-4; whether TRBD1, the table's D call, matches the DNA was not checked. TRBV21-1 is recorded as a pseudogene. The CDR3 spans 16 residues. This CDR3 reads CASSKTGTGHKNIQYF. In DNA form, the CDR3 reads TGTGCCAGCAGCAAAACCGGGACAGGGCACAAAAACATTCAGTACTTC.

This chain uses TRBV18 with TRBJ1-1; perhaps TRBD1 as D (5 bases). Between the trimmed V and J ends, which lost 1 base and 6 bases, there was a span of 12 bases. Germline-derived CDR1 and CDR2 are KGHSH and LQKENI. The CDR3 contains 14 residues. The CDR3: CASSPQGSVSEAFF. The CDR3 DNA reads TGTGCCAGCTCACCACAGGGGAGTGTTTCTGAAGCTTTCTTT. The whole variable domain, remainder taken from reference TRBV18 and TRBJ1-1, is NAGVMQNPRHLVRRRGQEARLRCSPMKGHSHVYWYRQLPEEGLKFMVYLQKENIIDESGMPKERFSAEFPKEGPSILRIQQVVRGDSAAYFCASSPQGSVSEAFFGQGTRLTVV.

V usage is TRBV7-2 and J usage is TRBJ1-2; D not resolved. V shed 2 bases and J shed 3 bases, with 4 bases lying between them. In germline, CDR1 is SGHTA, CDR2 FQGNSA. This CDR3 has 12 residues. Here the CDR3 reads CASSLMDYGYTF. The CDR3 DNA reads TGTGCCAGCAGCTTAATGGACTATGGCTACACCTTC.

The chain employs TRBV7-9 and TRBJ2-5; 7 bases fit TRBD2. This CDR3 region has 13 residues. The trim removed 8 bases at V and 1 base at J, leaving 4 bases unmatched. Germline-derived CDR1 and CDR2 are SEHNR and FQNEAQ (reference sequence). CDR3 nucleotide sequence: TGTGCCAGCTTGGGACTAAGCCAAGAGACCCAGTACTTC. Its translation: CASLGLSQETQYF.

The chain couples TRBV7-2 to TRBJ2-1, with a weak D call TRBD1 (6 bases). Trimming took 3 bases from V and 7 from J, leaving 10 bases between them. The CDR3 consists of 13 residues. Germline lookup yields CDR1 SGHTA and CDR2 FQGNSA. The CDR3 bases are TGTGCCAGCAGCTTCCCAGGGGTTAATGAGCAGTTCTTC. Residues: CASSFPGVNEQFF.

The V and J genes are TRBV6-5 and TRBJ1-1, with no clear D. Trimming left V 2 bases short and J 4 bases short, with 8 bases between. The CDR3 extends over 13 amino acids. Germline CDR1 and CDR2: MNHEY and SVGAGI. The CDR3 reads CASSYPGVTEAFF. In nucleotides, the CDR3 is TGTGCCAGCAGTTACCCGGGTGTCACTGAAGCTTTCTTT.

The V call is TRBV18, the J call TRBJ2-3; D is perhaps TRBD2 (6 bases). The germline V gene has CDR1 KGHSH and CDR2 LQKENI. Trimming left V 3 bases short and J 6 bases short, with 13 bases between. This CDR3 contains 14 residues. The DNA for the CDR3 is TGTGCCAGCTCACCCCTCGGACTATCCGATACGCAGTATTTT. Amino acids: CASSPLGLSDTQYF.

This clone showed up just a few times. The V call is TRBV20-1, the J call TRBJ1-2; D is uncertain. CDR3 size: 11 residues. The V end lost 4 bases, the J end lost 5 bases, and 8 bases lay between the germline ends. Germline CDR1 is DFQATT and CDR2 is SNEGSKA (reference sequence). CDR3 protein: CSAILQYGYTF. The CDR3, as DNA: TGCAGTGCTATCTTACAGTATGGCTACACCTTC.